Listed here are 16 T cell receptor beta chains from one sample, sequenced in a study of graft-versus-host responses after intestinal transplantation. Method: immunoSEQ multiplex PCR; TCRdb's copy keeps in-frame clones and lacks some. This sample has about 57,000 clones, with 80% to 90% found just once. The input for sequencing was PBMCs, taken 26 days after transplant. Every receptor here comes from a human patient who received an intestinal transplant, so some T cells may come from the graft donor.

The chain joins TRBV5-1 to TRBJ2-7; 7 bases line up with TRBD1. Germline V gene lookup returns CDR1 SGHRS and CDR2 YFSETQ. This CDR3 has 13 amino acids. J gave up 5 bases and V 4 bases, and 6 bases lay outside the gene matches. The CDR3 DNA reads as TGCGCCAGCAGCAAGGGACAGCAGGACGAGCAGTACTTC. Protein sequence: CASSKGQQDEQYF.

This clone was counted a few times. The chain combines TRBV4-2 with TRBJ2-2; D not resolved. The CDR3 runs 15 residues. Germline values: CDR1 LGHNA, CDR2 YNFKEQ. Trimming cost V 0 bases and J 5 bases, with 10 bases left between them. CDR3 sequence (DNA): TGTGCCAGCAGCCAAGATTCTAGGAATACCGGGGAGCTGTTTTTT. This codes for CASSQDSRNTGELFF.

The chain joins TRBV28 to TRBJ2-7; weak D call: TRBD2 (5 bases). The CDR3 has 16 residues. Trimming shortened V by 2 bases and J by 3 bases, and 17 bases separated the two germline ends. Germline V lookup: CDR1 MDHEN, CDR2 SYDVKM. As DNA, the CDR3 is TGTGCCAGCAGTTTAAGAGGGAGATCGGGGAACTACGAGCAGTACGTC. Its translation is CASSLRGRSGNYEQYV.

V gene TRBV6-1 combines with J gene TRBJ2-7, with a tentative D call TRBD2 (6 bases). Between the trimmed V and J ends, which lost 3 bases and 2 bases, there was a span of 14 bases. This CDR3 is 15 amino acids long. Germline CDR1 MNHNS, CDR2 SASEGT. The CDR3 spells CASSDSTGAPYEQYF. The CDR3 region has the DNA TGTGCCAGCAGTGATTCTACGGGAGCCCCCTACGAGCAGTACTTC.

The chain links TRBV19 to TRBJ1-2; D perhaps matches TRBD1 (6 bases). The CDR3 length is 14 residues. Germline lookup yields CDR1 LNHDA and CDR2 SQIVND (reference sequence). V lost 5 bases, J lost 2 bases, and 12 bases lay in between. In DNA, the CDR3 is TGTGCCAGTAGTGAAGGGGGTCTGAACTATGGCTACACCTTC. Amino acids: CASSEGGLNYGYTF.

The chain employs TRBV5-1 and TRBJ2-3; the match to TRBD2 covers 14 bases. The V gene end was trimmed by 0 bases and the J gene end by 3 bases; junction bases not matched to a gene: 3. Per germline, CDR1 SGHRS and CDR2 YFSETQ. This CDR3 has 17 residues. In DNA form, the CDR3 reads TGCGCCAGCAGCTTGGGACTAGCGGGGGGGAATACAGATACGCAGTATTTT. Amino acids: CASSLGLAGGNTDTQYF.

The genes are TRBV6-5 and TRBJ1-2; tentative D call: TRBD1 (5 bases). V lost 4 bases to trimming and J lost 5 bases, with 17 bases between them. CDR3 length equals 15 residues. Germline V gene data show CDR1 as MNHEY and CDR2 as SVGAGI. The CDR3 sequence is CASSLRTKGRYGYTF. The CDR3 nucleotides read TGTGCCAGCAGTTTGAGGACAAAGGGAAGGTATGGCTACACCTTC.

The chain's CDR3 is CASSQDPGEAGELFF. The CDR3 DNA is TGCGCCAGCAGCCAAGATCCCGGGGAAGCCGGGGAGCTGTTTTTT. The chain carries TRBV4-1 and TRBJ2-2, with D tentatively TRBD2 (5 bases). CDR1 is MGHRA, CDR2 YSYEKL, per germline. Trimming removed 0 bases at V and 6 bases at J, with 11 bases between. This CDR3 has 15 amino acids.

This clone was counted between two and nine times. CDR3 sequence (DNA): TGTGCCAGCAGCGATGGACAGGAAAATGAAAAACTGTTTTTT. This encodes CASSDGQENEKLFF. This chain links TRBV7-9 with TRBJ1-4, with 7 bases that match TRBD1. V dropped 5 bases and J dropped 5; count of bases not matched to a gene: 5. The CDR3 sequence is 14 residues long. CDR1 and CDR2 (germline): SEHNR, FQNEAQ (reference sequence).

In DNA form, the CDR3 reads TGTGCCCGGGGATACGAGCAGTACGTC. Protein: CARGYEQYV. The chain links TRBV19 to TRBJ2-7; possible D gene TRBD2, 5 bases. V was shortened by 11 bases and J by 4 bases, with 6 bases between the two germline ends. Germline CDR1 is LNHDA and CDR2 is SQIVND (reference sequence). The CDR3 is made up of 9 amino acids.

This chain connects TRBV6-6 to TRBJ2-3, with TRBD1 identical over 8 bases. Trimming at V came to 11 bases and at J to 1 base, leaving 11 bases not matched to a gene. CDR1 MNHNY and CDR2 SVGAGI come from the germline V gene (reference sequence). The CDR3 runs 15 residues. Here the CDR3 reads CASADQGAGTDTQYF. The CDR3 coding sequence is TGTGCCTCGGCCGACCAGGGGGCTGGCACAGATACGCAGTATTTT.

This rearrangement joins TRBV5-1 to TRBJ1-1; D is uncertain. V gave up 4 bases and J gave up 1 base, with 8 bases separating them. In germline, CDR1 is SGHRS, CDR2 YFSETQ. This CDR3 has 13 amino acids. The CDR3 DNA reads TGCGCCAGCAGCCCCCTAGGGAACACTGAAGCTTTCTTT. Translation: CASSPLGNTEAFF.

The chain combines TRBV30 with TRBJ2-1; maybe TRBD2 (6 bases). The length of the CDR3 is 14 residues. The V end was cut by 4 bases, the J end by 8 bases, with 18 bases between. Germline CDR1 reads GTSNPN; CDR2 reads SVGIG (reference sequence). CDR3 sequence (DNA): TGTGCCTGGAACACAGGTTTTAGGAGGGATGAGCAGTTCTTC. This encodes CAWNTGFRRDEQFF.

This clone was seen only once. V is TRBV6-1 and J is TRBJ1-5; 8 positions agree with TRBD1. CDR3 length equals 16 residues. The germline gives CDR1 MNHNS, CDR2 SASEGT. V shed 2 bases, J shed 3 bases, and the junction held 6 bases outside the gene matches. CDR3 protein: CASSETDREINQPQHF. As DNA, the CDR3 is TGTGCCAGCAGTGAAACGGACAGGGAGATCAATCAGCCCCAGCATTTT.

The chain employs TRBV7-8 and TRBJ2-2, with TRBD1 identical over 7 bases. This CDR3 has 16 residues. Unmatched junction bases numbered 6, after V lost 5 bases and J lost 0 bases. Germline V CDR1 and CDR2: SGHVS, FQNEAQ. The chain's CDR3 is CASSLNRGTNTGELFF. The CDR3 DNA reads TGTGCCAGCAGCCTAAACAGGGGCACGAACACCGGGGAGCTGTTTTTT.

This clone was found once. The CDR3 is CASSLAGQVLHNEQFF. In DNA form, the CDR3 reads TGTGCCAGCAGCTTAGCAGGGCAGGTCCTCCACAATGAGCAGTTCTTC. The chain links TRBV11-2 to TRBJ2-1; D is possibly TRBD1 (5 bases). Germline lookup yields CDR1 SGHAT and CDR2 FQNNGV. V was trimmed by 1 base and J by 5 bases, leaving 15 bases between them. The CDR3 consists of 16 residues.